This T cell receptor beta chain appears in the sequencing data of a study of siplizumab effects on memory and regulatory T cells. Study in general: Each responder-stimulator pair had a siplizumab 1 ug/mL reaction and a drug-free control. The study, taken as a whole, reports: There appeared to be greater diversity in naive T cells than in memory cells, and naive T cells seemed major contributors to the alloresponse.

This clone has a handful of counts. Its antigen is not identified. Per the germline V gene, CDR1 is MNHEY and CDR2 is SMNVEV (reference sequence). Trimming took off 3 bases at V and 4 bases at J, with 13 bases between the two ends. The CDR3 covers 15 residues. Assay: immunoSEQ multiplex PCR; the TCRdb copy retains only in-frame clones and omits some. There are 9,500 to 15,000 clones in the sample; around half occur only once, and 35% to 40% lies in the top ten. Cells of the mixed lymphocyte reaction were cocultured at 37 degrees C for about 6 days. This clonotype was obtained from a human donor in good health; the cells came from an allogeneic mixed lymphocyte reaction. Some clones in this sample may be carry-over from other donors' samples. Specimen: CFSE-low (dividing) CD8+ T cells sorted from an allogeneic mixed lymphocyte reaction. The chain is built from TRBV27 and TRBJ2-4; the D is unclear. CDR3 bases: TGTGCCAGCAGTTTTTTAGGGTTAGGGAAAAACATTCAGTACTTC. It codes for CASSFLGLGKNIQYF.